This T cell receptor (beta chain) was documented in a study of shared clonotypes between healthy human individuals (dated by TCRdb to 2020 to 2021). Describing the broader study: A couple of women and a few men aged 18 to 49 years were included in the cohort. For each donor, CD4 naive and CD4 memory were each run on three plates, CD8 naive on two plates, and CD8 memory on one plate. Blood TCR repertoires of several healthy adults were deeply sequenced to estimate repertoire size and the extent of clonotype sharing between individuals. Libraries were prepared and TCR repertoires were sequenced by different laboratories using diverse techniques, in order to increase sequencing depth and limit assay-specific biases. Between about 0.9 and 9 billion PBMCs per donor were obtained by leukapheresis. Study-level results and caveats: Because the study included a small number of donors, the genetic and exposure-history diversity represented was limited. Incomplete sequencing was indicated by rarefaction of sorted-subset datasets, despite the large sequencing depth. Approximately 5% of naive CD4, roughly 3.5% of naive CD8, roughly 2.4% of memory CD4, and around 0.4% of memory CD8 clonotypes were shared across a few donors. Based on pairwise subsampling, the degree of clonotype sharing among donors was expected to be affected by sequencing depth. Larger estimated clonotype richness was generally found for naive subsets than for memory subsets. Sampling was limited to blood, and TCR repertoires in tissue likely differ from TCR repertoires in blood. Compared with non-shared clonotypes, the clonotypes found in all four sorted-subset donors had higher generation probabilities.

Using the deep immunoSEQ assay, TCR CDR3 regions were amplified from genomic DNA by multiplex PCR. Extracted genomic DNA from each cell subset was distributed evenly across all wells of several immunoSEQ 96-well plates, and each plate was treated as a replicate. For sorted subsets, approximately 210 ng genomic DNA, equal to tens of thousands of T cell genomes, was loaded into each replicate PCR. The purified libraries were quantified using a Qubit 3.0 fluorometer, sized with a Bioanalyzer 2100, and then quantified again using the KAPA Library Quantification kit. Each immunoSEQ 96-well plate was sequenced on its own single-read 150-cycle Illumina NextSeq 550 flow cell. Per the source publication's procedure: Because only junctional sequences without quality scores were contained in the immunoSEQ output, filtering matching that applied to full-length reads could not be performed. To assign V/J genes and CDR3, sequences were annotated using PyIR, a Python wrapper for IgBLAST v1.9, with IMGT germline references. Reads with weak V/J assignments (E-value above 1e-6), missing CDR3, stop codons, out-of-frame junctions, or ambiguous translated residues were removed. A V3J clonotype was defined by an identical inferred V gene, J gene, and CDR3 amino acid sequence. The percentage overlap between two repertoires was calculated by dividing the number of shared unique clonotypes by the size of the smaller repertoire. Three approaches were used to assess repertoire richness: RTK rarefaction, the Chao1 estimator, and Recon v2.1 estimates of unobserved clonotypes. Generation probabilities for all TCRbeta clonotypes obtained by the gDNA method from four donors were computed using OLGA. In its TCRdb copy, this immuneACCESS table keeps in-frame sequences only and misses some clones. Where compared with another copy, unresolved V genes explain less than half of these, and the others have no known cause. The D gene and trimming were derived from the DNA, and the V and J assignments and clone size from that table. The sample data list approximately 2.5 million clones, and just over 90% of these were observed just once. The top ten clones comprise 0.11% to 0.15% of the sample.

A remark on this clone: The antigen this receptor binds is unknown. No base quality information exists; no much larger clone differs at one position.

Clipping removes 3 bases from V and 1 base from J, with 4 as the unmatched junction base count. The CDR3 holds 16 amino acids from the cysteine to the phenylalanine. Only the CDR3 DNA is retained, 48 bases long and in frame from the first base. CDR1 and CDR2 are read off the germline V gene as SGHTA and FQGNSA. The donors were healthy, HIV-negative adults with no recently reported acute infections or vaccinations. Every donor was a Caucasian adult living in Nashville, Tennessee, USA. CD4+ T cells were enriched through magnetic negative selection, after which naive cells were positively selected on CD45RA and the remaining negative fraction served as the memory subset. Blood was collected by leukapheresis, and PBMCs were isolated by Ficoll-Histopaque density gradient centrifugation and then cryopreserved in liquid nitrogen vapor phase. Analytical flow cytometry was used to check the purity and quantity of each magnetically sorted T cell population. From each sorted fraction, genomic DNA was isolated and quantified by UV absorbance on a Nanodrop 2000c.

Sequences were obtained from naive CD4+ T cells sorted from blood. The cell subset or site label corresponds to: CD45RA+ positively selected. The chain joins TRBV7-2 to TRBJ2-1, with 9 middle bases fitting TRBD2. This TCR was recovered from a man younger than 35 in good health. The encoded CDR3 is CASSLISGSSYNEQFF. The DNA sequence is given as TGTGCCAGCAGCTTGATTAGCGGGAGTTCCTACAATGAGCAGTTCTTC.